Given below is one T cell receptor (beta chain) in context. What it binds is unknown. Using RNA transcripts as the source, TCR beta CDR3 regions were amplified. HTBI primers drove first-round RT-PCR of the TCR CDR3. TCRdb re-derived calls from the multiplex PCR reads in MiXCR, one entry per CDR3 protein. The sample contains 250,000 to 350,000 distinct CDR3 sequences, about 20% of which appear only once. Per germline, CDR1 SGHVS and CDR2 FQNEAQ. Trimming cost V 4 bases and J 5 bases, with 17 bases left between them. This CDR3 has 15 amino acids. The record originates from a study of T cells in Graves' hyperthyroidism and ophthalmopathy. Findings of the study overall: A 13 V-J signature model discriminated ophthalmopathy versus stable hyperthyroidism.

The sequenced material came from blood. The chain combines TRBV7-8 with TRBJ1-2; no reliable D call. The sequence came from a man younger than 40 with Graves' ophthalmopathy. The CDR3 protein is CASSSSPRASYGYTF. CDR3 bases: TGTGCCAGCAGCTCTAGCCCTAGGGCGTCGTATGGCTACACCTTC.